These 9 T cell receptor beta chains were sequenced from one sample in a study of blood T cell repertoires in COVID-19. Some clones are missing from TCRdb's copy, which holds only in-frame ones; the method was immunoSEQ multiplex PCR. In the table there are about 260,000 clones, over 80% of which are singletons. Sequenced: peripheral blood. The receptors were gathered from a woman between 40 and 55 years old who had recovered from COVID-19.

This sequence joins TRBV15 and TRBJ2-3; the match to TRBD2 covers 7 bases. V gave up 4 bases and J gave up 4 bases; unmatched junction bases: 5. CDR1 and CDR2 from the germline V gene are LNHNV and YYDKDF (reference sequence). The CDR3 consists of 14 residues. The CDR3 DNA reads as TGTGCCACCAGCAAGGCAGGGAGGGCAGATACGCAGTATTTT. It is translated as CATSKAGRADTQYF.

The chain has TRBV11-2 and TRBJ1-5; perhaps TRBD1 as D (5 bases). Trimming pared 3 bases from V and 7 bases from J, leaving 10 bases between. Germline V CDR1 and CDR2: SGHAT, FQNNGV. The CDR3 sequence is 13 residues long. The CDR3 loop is CASSLTDRQPQHF. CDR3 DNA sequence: TGTGCCAGCAGCTTGACCGACAGACAGCCCCAGCATTTT. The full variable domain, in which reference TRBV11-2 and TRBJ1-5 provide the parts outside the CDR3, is EAGVAQSPRYKIIEKRQSVAFWCNPISGHATLYWYQQILGQGPKLLIQFQNNGVVDDSQLPKDRFSAERLKGVDSTLKIQPAKLEDSAVYLCASSLTDRQPQHFGDGTRLSIL.

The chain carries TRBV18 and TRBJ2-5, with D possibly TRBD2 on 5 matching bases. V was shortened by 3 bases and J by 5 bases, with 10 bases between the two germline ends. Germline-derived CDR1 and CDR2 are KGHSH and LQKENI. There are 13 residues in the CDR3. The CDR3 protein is CASSPPSGETQYF. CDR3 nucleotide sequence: TGTGCCAGCTCACCCCCGTCGGGGGAGACCCAGTACTTC.

The CDR3 here is CSVMLANQETQYF. CDR3 nucleotides: TGCAGCGTTATGCTAGCGAACCAAGAGACCCAGTACTTC. This chain links TRBV29-1 with TRBJ2-5; tentative D call: TRBD2 (6 bases). CDR1 is SQVTM and CDR2 is ANQGSEA in the germline V gene. V was trimmed by 5 bases and J by 0 bases, leaving 10 bases between them. The CDR3 runs to 13 residues.

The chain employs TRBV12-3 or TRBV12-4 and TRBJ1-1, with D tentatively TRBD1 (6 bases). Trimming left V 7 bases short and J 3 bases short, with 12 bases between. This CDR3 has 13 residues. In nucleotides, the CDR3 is TGTGCCAGCAATACCAGGGGCCACACTGAAGCTTTCTTT. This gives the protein CASNTRGHTEAFF.

CDR3 DNA: TGTGCCAGCAGTTACTCCCGAAGTGGGGGCTCCTATGGCTACACCTTC. It translates to CASSYSRSGGSYGYTF. This chain connects TRBV6-2 or TRBV6-3 to TRBJ1-2; a possible D gene is TRBD1 (6 bases). V was trimmed by 0 bases and J by 4 bases, leaving 15 bases between them. Germline CDR1 MNHEY, CDR2 SVGEGT. The CDR3 runs to 16 residues.

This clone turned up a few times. The CDR3 loop reads CASSWDGTGPLGSGNTIYF. The CDR3 nucleotides read TGTGCCAGCAGTTGGGACGGGACAGGGCCCCTTGGCTCTGGAAACACCATATATTTT. This chain links TRBV28 with TRBJ1-3; 9 bases agree with TRBD1. Germline V gene sequence: CDR1 MDHEN, CDR2 SYDVKM. Unmatched junction bases numbered 13, after V lost 4 bases and J lost 0 bases. The CDR3 length is 19 residues.

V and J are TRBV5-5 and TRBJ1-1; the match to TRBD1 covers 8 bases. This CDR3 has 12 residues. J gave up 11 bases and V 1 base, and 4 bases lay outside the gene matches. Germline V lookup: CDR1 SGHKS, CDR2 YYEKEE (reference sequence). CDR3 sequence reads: CASSLTGGLAFF. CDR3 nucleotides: TGTGCCAGCAGCTTGACAGGGGGTTTGGCTTTCTTT.

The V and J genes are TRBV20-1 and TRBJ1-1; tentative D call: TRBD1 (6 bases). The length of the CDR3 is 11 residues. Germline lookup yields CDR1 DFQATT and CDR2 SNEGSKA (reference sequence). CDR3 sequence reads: CRGHKNTEAFF. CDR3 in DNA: TGCAGGGGACATAAGAACACTGAAGCTTTCTTT.